This is a list of T cell receptor beta chains from one sample in a study of post-analysis software for immune sequencing data. MiXCR was run by TCRdb on the PCR reads, yielding one entry per CDR3 protein. The sample lists about 820,000 distinct CDR3 sequences, about 53% occurring once. The sample was blood. The receptors shown here come from a girl under 18 with multiple sclerosis. Both conserved end residues are part of each CDR3. Clone size is stated in some rows and not others, as once, few, many or a class when expanded.

V gene: TRBV20-1
J gene: TRBJ1-5
clone size: NA
CDR3 length: 13
CDR3 protein: CSANAGHNQPQHF

V gene: TRBV5-1
J gene: TRBJ2-6
clone size: NA
CDR3 length: 21
CDR3 protein: CASSFGTSGVNHNSGANVLTF

V gene: TRBV7-2
J gene: NA
clone size: NA
CDR3 length: 14
CDR3 protein: CASSFRPYGYEQYF

V gene: TRBV25-1
J gene: TRBJ2-7
clone size: NA
CDR3 length: 13
CDR3 protein: CASKGPESYEQYF

V gene: TRBV10-3
J gene: TRBJ2-1
clone size: NA
CDR3 length: 14
CDR3 protein: CAISETRTPNEQFF

V gene: TRBV20-1
J gene: TRBJ2-1
clone size: NA
CDR3 length: 11
CDR3 protein: CSARGTHEQFF

V gene: TRBV25-1
J gene: TRBJ2-4
clone size: NA
CDR3 length: 14
CDR3 protein: CASREYQATNQQYF

V gene: TRBV5-1
J gene: TRBJ1-1
clone size: NA
CDR3 length: 15
CDR3 protein: CASSLRELVYSEAFF

V gene: TRBV27
J gene: NA
clone size: few
CDR3 length: 14
CDR3 protein: CASSLRRGTYEQYF

V gene: TRBV4-1
J gene: TRBJ2-3
clone size: NA
CDR3 length: 13
CDR3 protein: CASSQGPSDTQYF

V gene: TRBV7-9
J gene: TRBJ1-4
clone size: once
CDR3 length: 19
CDR3 protein: CASSPDWILQRATNEKLFF

V gene: TRBV9
J gene: NA
clone size: NA
CDR3 length: 14
CDR3 protein: CASSAGPQGDEQYF

V gene: TRBV29-1
J gene: TRBJ2-1
clone size: few
CDR3 length: 14
CDR3 protein: CSVEDLLADRAPFF

V gene: TRBV5-1
J gene: TRBJ2-3
clone size: NA
CDR3 length: 16
CDR3 protein: CASRPGTSGSTDTQYF

V gene: TRBV14
J gene: TRBJ2-1
clone size: NA
CDR3 length: 20
CDR3 protein: CASSQEGAQRGLYSYNEQFF

V gene: TRBV10-2
J gene: NA
clone size: NA
CDR3 length: 16
CDR3 protein: CASSESTSGGGREQYF

V gene: TRBV7-9
J gene: TRBJ2-1
clone size: NA
CDR3 length: 16
CDR3 protein: CASSEWAGEAYNEQFF

V gene: TRBV15
J gene: TRBJ1-1
clone size: few
CDR3 length: 13
CDR3 protein: CATSRVGVPEAFF

V gene: TRBV7-9
J gene: TRBJ2-3
clone size: NA
CDR3 length: 17
CDR3 protein: CASSRTSADKNTDTQYF

V gene: TRBV7-9
J gene: TRBJ1-2
clone size: NA
CDR3 length: 13
CDR3 protein: CASSLGPGNGYTF

V gene: TRBV20-1
J gene: TRBJ2-5
clone size: NA
CDR3 length: 14
CDR3 protein: CSALRGGAQETQYF

V gene: TRBV12-3/TRBV12-4
J gene: TRBJ2-3
clone size: NA
CDR3 length: 17
CDR3 protein: CACSLSGTEYLTDTQYF

V gene: TRBV7-9
J gene: TRBJ2-1
clone size: once
CDR3 length: 10
CDR3 protein: CASSPGEQFF

V gene: TRBV3-1
J gene: TRBJ1-1
clone size: few
CDR3 length: 16
CDR3 protein: CASSQDLTGLDTEAFF

V gene: TRBV3-1
J gene: TRBJ2-3
clone size: NA
CDR3 length: 16
CDR3 protein: CASSRKIEVLRDTQYF

V gene: TRBV28
J gene: TRBJ2-5
clone size: NA
CDR3 length: 14
CDR3 protein: CASSRTGGQETQYF

V gene: TRBV10-3
J gene: TRBJ2-7
clone size: NA
CDR3 length: 14
CDR3 protein: CAINDGDLSYEQYF

V gene: TRBV3-1
J gene: TRBJ2-7
clone size: NA
CDR3 length: 16
CDR3 protein: CASSHPTGTGTGEQYF

V gene: TRBV12-5
J gene: TRBJ2-4
clone size: NA
CDR3 length: 12
CDR3 protein: CASATWANIQYF

V gene: TRBV6-5
J gene: TRBJ1-1
clone size: once
CDR3 length: 14
CDR3 protein: CASSSLTGDTEAFF

V gene: TRBV27
J gene: TRBJ1-4
clone size: NA
CDR3 length: 14
CDR3 protein: CASSWTGRREKLFF

V gene: TRBV7-3
J gene: TRBJ2-5
clone size: few
CDR3 length: 15
CDR3 protein: CASSVGTGKQETQYF

V gene: TRBV20-1
J gene: TRBJ2-1
clone size: NA
CDR3 length: 11
CDR3 protein: CSARTGPEQFF

V gene: TRBV12-3/TRBV12-4
J gene: TRBJ2-3
clone size: few
CDR3 length: 17
CDR3 protein: CASSPGRTRVLADTQYF

V gene: TRBV7-2
J gene: TRBJ2-3
clone size: NA
CDR3 length: 15
CDR3 protein: CASSLAGGASDTQYF

V gene: TRBV3-1
J gene: TRBJ2-3
clone size: NA
CDR3 length: 15
CDR3 protein: CASSQARSITDTQYF

V gene: TRBV29-1
J gene: TRBJ1-2
clone size: few
CDR3 length: 12
CDR3 protein: CSVASSSYGYTF

V gene: TRBV5-1
J gene: TRBJ1-2
clone size: NA
CDR3 length: 15
CDR3 protein: CASSLEGRGAFGYTF

V gene: TRBV11-2
J gene: TRBJ2-7
clone size: few
CDR3 length: 16
CDR3 protein: CANSLKGSGGFYEQYF